These 27 T cell receptor beta chains share one sample of origin, sequenced in a study of shared clonotypes between healthy human individuals. TCRdb keeps only in-frame clones here, not all; method: immunoSEQ multiplex PCR. The sample contains 2 million to 3 million clones, approximately 93% of which appear only once. The source material was naive CD4+ T cells from PBMCs. The subset denotes: CD45RA+ positively selected. These receptors originate from a man aged 18-30 years in good health. Some clones in this sample may be carry-over from other donors' samples.

The V and J genes are TRBV18 and TRBJ1-1; 7 bases align to TRBD1. CDR1 is KGHSH, CDR2 LQKENI, per germline. The CDR3 has 13 amino acids. V shed 4 bases, J shed 4 bases, and the junction held 3 bases outside the gene matches. The CDR3 nucleotides read TGTGCCAGCTCACTGGGACAGAGCACTGAAGCTTTCTTT. Protein sequence: CASSLGQSTEAFF.

The genes are TRBV4-2 and TRBJ2-1, with D maybe TRBD1 (5 bases). The CDR3 runs to 15 residues. Per the germline V gene, CDR1 is LGHNA and CDR2 is YNFKEQ. With 0 bases removed from V and 8 bases from J, the gap between germline ends came to 14 bases. CDR3 amino acids: CASSQEGQGRYEQFF. CDR3 DNA: TGTGCCAGCAGCCAAGAAGGACAAGGGCGCTATGAGCAGTTCTTC.

This chain uses TRBV4-1 with TRBJ2-1, with TRBD2 identical over 9 bases. Trimming removed 1 base from V and 4 bases from J; junction bases left unmatched: 5. CDR1 is MGHRA, CDR2 YSYEKL, per germline. The CDR3 is 16 residues long. In DNA, the CDR3 is TGCGCCAGCAGCCAAGGGCGGGGGGGAAGATACAATGAGCAGTTCTTC. Translating it yields CASSQGRGGRYNEQFF.

The rearrangement uses TRBV7-2 and TRBJ1-3, with D perhaps matching TRBD1 (5 bases). The CDR3 contains 15 residues. From germline, CDR1 is SGHTA and CDR2 FQGNSA. Trimming stripped 2 bases from V and 0 bases from J, with 8 bases between. In DNA form, the CDR3 reads TGTGCCAGCAGCTTAACAGGCCCCTCTGGAAACACCATATATTTT. Translation: CASSLTGPSGNTIYF.

In the case of this clone: At one boundary the junction diverges from the germline segment, which might be a read error. The chain combines TRBV19 with TRBJ2-2; 7 nucleotides match TRBD1. The CDR3 has 14 amino acids. The V gene's germline CDR1 is LNHDA and CDR2 SQIVND (reference sequence). CDR3 sequence: CASGMTGRTGELFF. The CDR3 DNA follows: TGTGCCAGTGGTATGACAGGGCGCACCGGGGAGCTGTTTTTT.

The chain joins TRBV13 to TRBJ2-3, with 7 bases that match TRBD2. CDR1 is PRHDT and CDR2 is FYEKMQ in the germline V gene (reference sequence). The V gene end was trimmed by 5 bases and the J gene end by 1 base; junction bases not matched to a gene: 6. There are 15 residues in the CDR3. The CDR3 spells CASSRRTSGTDTQYF. As DNA, the CDR3 is TGTGCCAGCAGCCGTAGAACTAGCGGCACAGATACGCAGTATTTT.

V is TRBV10-2 and J is TRBJ2-7; D perhaps matches TRBD2 (7 bases). Germline CDR1 WSHSY, CDR2 SAAADI. The CDR3 loop spans 14 amino acids. The ends were cut back, 3 bases at V and 3 bases at J, with 12 bases in the middle. CDR3 sequence: CASSDGGARYEQYF. The DNA of the CDR3 is TGCGCCAGCAGTGATGGGGGGGCGCGCTACGAGCAGTACTTC.

On this clone itself: The same CDR3 also results from other DNA sequences found in this sample. The rearrangement links TRBV7-3 to TRBJ2-7; tentative D call: TRBD1 (6 bases). Germline V CDR1 and CDR2: SGHTA, FQGTGA. The ends were cut back, 0 bases at V and 1 base at J, with 7 bases in the middle. The CDR3 has 14 residues. This CDR3 reads CASSLTGQSYEQYF. The CDR3 DNA sequence: TGTGCCAGCAGCTTAACTGGACAGTCCTACGAGCAGTACTTC. Variable domain in full (rest from reference TRBV7-3 and TRBJ2-7): GAGVSQTPSNKVTEKGKYVELRCDPISGHTALYWYRQSLGQGPEFLIYFQGTGAADDSGLPNDRFFAVRPEGSVSTLKIQRTERGDSAVYLCASSLTGQSYEQYFGPGTRLTVT.

The rearrangement joins TRBV6-5 to TRBJ2-3; D might be TRBD2 (6 bases). The CDR3 runs 14 residues. Germline loops: CDR1 MNHEY, CDR2 SVGAGI. Deletions cut 0 bases from V and 6 bases from J, with 10 bases between. The CDR3 DNA reads TGTGCCAGCAGTTACTCAGGGAGGAGGGATACGCAGTATTTT. Translating it yields CASSYSGRRDTQYF.

The V call is TRBV19, the J call TRBJ2-2; D remains ambiguous. Trimming shortened V by 7 bases and J by 7 bases, and 7 bases separated the two germline ends. The CDR3 loop spans 11 amino acids. Germline V CDR1 and CDR2: LNHDA, SQIVND (reference sequence). The CDR3 region is CASIGIGELFF. The CDR3, as DNA: TGTGCCAGTATTGGGATCGGGGAGCTGTTTTTT.

V usage is TRBV5-4 and J usage is TRBJ2-7; no reliable D call. V was clipped by 0 bases and J by 6 bases, with 19 bases between them. This CDR3 contains 16 residues. Germline loops: CDR1 SGHNT, CDR2 YYREEE (reference sequence). DNA for the CDR3: TGTGCCAGCAGCTTGGTGCCGCCAACCACCCCGTCCGAGCAGTACTTC. It specifies CASSLVPPTTPSEQYF.

V and J are TRBV2 and TRBJ2-1; D call uncertain. Trimming stripped 7 bases from V and 8 bases from J, with 27 bases between. The CDR3 runs 17 residues. The germline CDR1 and CDR2 sequences are SNHLY and FYNNEI. CDR3 loop: CASIGWQKVGSIDEQFF. The CDR3 DNA reads TGTGCCAGCATTGGGTGGCAAAAAGTCGGGTCCATCGATGAGCAGTTCTTC.

This clone was counted a single time. The chain carries TRBV9 and TRBJ2-3; no reliable D call. The CDR3 has 15 amino acids. The germline V and J ends were trimmed by 4 bases and 3 bases, with 15 bases remaining between them. The germline gives CDR1 SGDLS, CDR2 YYNGEE. As DNA, the CDR3 is TGTGCCAGCAGCCCCGCCCTCCACCGAACAGATACGCAGTATTTT. Its protein is CASSPALHRTDTQYF.

The rearrangement links TRBV6-5 to TRBJ1-5, with 8 bases matching TRBD1. This CDR3 comprises 14 residues. The ends lost 3 bases at V and 5 bases at J; junction bases unmatched: 3. Germline CDR1 MNHEY, CDR2 SVGAGI. This CDR3 is CASSYSGGYQPQHF. CDR3 nucleotides: TGTGCCAGCAGTTATTCAGGGGGCTATCAGCCCCAGCATTTT.

The chain uses TRBV5-4 and TRBJ2-4, with no clear D. Germline loops: CDR1 SGHNT, CDR2 YYREEE (reference sequence). This CDR3 has 16 residues. V gave up 3 bases and J gave up 4 bases, with 17 bases separating them. CDR3: CASSSTSISGKNIQYF. The CDR3 nucleotides read TGTGCCAGCAGCTCCACATCTATCTCCGGGAAAAACATTCAGTACTTC.

V is TRBV9 and J is TRBJ2-2; perhaps TRBD1 as D (5 bases). Looked up from germline, CDR1 is SGDLS and CDR2 is YYNGEE. V lost 3 bases to trimming and J lost 5 bases, with 8 bases between them. The length of the CDR3 is 13 residues. CDR3 nucleotides: TGTGCCAGCAGCGCCCCAGGGACCGGGGAGCTGTTTTTT. Protein: CASSAPGTGELFF.

This chain joins TRBV9 and TRBJ2-2, with D tentatively TRBD2 (5 bases). Germline CDR1 is SGDLS and CDR2 is YYNGEE. The CDR3 is made up of 15 amino acids. The ends were cut back, 6 bases at V and 4 bases at J, with 16 bases in the middle. The DNA of the CDR3 is TGTGCCAGCACCCGTGGAGGTCCTGGCACCGGGGAGCTGTTTTTT. Its translation: CASTRGGPGTGELFF. Combining the CDR3 with reference TRBV9 and TRBJ2-2 gives the whole variable domain DSGVTQTPKHLITATGQRVTLRCSPRSGDLSVYWYQQSLDQGLQFLIQYYNGEERAKGNILERFSAQQFPDLHSELNLSSLELGDSALYFCASTRGGPGTGELFFGEGSRLTVL.

This chain links TRBV15 with TRBJ2-7, with TRBD1 matching over 7 bases. Germline trimming cut 3 bases from V and 2 bases from J; bases unmatched to any gene: 10. The CDR3 has 16 amino acids. Germline V gene lookup returns CDR1 LNHNV and CDR2 YYDKDF (reference sequence). DNA of the CDR3: TGTGCCACCAGCAGGGACTTACCCCAGGGGGCCTACGAGCAGTACTTC. It encodes CATSRDLPQGAYEQYF.

This clone was detected a few times. V and J are TRBV5-1 and TRBJ1-1, with a tentative D call TRBD1 (5 bases). Looked up from germline, CDR1 is SGHRS and CDR2 is YFSETQ. V dropped 5 bases and J dropped 4 bases, with 18 bases sitting between them. The CDR3 totals 15 residues. The CDR3 nucleotides are TGCGCCAGCAGTTCTAGGACACCCTTTGCCACTGAAGCTTTCTTT. Its translation: CASSSRTPFATEAFF.

Concerning this clone: The same CDR3 arises from other DNA sequences in this sample as well. The chain combines TRBV6-1 with TRBJ1-5, with D hard to call. Germline CDR1 reads MNHNS; CDR2 reads SASEGT. The CDR3 has 12 amino acids. V dropped 3 bases and J dropped 4 bases, with 4 bases sitting between them. The CDR3 reads CASSDGNQPQHF. In nucleotides, the CDR3 is TGTGCCAGCAGTGACGGAAATCAGCCCCAGCATTTT.

The rearrangement links TRBV19 to TRBJ2-1, with a weak D call TRBD2 (6 bases). CDR3 size: 16 residues. Trimming took 6 bases from V and 6 from J, leaving 21 bases between them. Germline V gene data show CDR1 as LNHDA and CDR2 as SQIVND (reference sequence). The CDR3 nucleotides are TGTGCCAGTAGCCCCGTCCAGGAGGGCCCGGGCAATGAGCAGTTCTTC. Translated, it gives CASSPVQEGPGNEQFF.

The chain joins TRBV6-5 to TRBJ2-1, with 7 bases lining up with TRBD2. Germline V gene data show CDR1 as MNHEY and CDR2 as SVGAGI. V shed 5 bases, J shed 3 bases, and the junction held 4 bases outside the gene matches. The CDR3 consists of 14 residues. CDR3 loop: CASSPSGDYNEQFF. In DNA form, the CDR3 reads TGTGCCAGCAGTCCTAGCGGAGACTACAATGAGCAGTTCTTC.

V is TRBV28 and J is TRBJ2-1; no clear D. Trimming left V 5 bases short and J 8 bases short, with 13 bases between. CDR1 and CDR2 (germline): MDHEN, SYDVKM. This CDR3 has 13 residues. CDR3 in DNA: TGTGCCAGCAGTCCTTCCGTTTGGGATGAGCAGTTCTTC. It is translated as CASSPSVWDEQFF. The full variable domain, its missing parts supplied by reference TRBV28 and TRBJ2-1, is DVKVTQSSRYLVKRTGEKVFLECVQDMDHENMFWYRQDPGLGLRLIYFSYDVKMKEKGDIPEGYSVSREKKERFSLILESASTNQTSMYLCASSPSVWDEQFFGPGTRLTVL.

The CDR3 DNA is TGTGCCAGCACCTGTGAGTCCTACGAGCAGTACTTC. Translated, it gives CASTCESYEQYF. The chain links TRBV7-7 to TRBJ2-7; D uncertain. V gave up 7 bases and J gave up 1 base, with 8 bases separating them. Germline loops: CDR1 SSHAT, CDR2 FNYEAQ (reference sequence). This CDR3 has 12 amino acids.

Here the CDR3 reads CASADWETQYF. DNA for the CDR3: TGTGCCAGCGCCGATTGGGAGACCCAGTACTTC. The chain employs TRBV7-2 and TRBJ2-5; no clear D. V gave up 8 bases and J gave up 5 bases, with 9 bases separating them. This CDR3 has 11 amino acids. Per germline, CDR1 SGHTA and CDR2 FQGNSA.

The genes are TRBV2 and TRBJ1-1, with 8 bases identical to TRBD1. The CDR3 consists of 14 residues. Germline values: CDR1 SNHLY, CDR2 FYNNEI. J was trimmed by 5 bases and V by 3 bases; bases with no gene match: 5. The CDR3 DNA reads TGTGCCAGCAGTGAGGGACAGGAGTCAACTGAAGCTTTCTTT. Translation gives CASSEGQESTEAFF.

This rearrangement joins TRBV11-3 to TRBJ2-3; possible D gene TRBD1, 6 bases. The V gene lost 5 bases and the J gene lost 1 base, with 22 bases spanning the gap. The CDR3 length is 18 residues. The V gene's germline CDR1 is SGHNT and CDR2 YENEEA. CDR3 protein: CASSGREKGGYRTDTQYF. CDR3 DNA: TGTGCCAGCAGCGGACGTGAGAAAGGGGGATATCGCACAGATACGCAGTATTTT.